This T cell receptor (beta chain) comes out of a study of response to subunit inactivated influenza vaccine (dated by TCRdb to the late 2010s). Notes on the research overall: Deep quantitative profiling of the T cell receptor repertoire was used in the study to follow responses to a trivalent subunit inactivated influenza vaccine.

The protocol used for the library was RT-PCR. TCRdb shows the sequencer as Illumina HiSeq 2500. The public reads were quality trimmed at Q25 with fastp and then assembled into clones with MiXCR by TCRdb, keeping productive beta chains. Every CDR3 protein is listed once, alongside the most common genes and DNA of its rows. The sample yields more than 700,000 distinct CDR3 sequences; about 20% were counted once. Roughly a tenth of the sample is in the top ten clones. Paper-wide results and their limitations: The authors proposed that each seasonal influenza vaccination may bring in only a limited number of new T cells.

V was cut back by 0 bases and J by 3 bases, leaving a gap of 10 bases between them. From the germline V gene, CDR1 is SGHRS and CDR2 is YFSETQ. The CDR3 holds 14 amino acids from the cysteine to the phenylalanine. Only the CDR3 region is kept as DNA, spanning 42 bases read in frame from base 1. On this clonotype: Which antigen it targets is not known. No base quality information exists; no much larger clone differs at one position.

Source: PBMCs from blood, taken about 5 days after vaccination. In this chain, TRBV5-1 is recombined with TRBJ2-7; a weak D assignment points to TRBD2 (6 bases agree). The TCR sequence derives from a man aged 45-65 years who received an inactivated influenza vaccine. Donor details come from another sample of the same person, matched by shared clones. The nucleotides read TGCGCCAGCAGCTTGGTAGCGGAAAACTACGAGCAGTACTTC. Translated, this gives CASSLVAENYEQYF.